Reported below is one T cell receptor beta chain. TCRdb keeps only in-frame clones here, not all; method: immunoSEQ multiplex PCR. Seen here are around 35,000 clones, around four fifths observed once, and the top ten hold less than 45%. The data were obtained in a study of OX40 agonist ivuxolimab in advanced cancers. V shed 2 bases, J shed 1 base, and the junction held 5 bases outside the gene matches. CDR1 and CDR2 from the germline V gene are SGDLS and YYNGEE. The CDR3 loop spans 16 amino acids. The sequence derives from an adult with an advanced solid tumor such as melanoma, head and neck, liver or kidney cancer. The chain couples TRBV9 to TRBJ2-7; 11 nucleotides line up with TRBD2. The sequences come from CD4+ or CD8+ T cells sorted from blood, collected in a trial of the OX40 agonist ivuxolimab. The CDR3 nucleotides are TGTGCCAGCAGCGTCTCCGGGACTAGCGGATCCTACGAGCAGTACTTC. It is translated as CASSVSGTSGSYEQYF.